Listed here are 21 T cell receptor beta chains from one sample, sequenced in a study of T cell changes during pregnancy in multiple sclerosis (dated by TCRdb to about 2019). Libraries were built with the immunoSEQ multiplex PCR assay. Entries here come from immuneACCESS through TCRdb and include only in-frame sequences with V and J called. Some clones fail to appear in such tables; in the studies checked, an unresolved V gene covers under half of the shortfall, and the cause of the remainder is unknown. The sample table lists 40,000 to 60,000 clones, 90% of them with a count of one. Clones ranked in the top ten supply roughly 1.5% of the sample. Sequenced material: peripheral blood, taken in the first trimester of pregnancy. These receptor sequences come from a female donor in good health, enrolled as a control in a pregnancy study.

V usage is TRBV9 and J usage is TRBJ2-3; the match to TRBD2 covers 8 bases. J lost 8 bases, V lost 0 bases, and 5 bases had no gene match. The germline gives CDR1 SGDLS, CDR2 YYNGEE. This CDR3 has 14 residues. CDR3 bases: TGTGCCAGCAGCGTAGACGGGGGGGACGGTACGCAGTATTTT. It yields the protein CASSVDGGDGTQYF.

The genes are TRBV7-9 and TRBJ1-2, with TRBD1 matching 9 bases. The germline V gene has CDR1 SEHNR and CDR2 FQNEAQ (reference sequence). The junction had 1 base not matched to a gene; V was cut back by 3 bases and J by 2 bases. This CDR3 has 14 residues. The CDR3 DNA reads TGTGCCAGCAGCTTCACAGGGGGCAACTATGGCTACACCTTC. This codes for CASSFTGGNYGYTF.

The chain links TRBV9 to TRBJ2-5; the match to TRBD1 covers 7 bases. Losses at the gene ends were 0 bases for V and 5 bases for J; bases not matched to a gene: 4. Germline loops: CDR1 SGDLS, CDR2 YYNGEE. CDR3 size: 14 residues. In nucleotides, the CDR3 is TGTGCCAGCAGCGTAGGACAGGGTTCCGAGACCCAGTACTTC. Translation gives CASSVGQGSETQYF.

CDR3 DNA: TGTGCCAGCAGGCTGGGGAGCGGGGGACAAGATACGCAGTATTTT. Protein product: CASRLGSGGQDTQYF. This chain uses TRBV9 with TRBJ2-3; 8 nucleotides line up with TRBD2. The CDR3 extends over 15 amino acids. Trimming at V came to 5 bases and at J to 5 bases, leaving 10 bases not matched to a gene. Germline V gives CDR1 SGDLS, CDR2 YYNGEE.

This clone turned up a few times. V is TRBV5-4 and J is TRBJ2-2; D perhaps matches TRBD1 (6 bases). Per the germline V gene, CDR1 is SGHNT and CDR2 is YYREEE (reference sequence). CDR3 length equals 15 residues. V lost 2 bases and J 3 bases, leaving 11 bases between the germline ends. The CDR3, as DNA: TGTGCCAGCAGCTTAGGGGGAGCTTACACCGGGGAGCTGTTTTTT. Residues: CASSLGGAYTGELFF.

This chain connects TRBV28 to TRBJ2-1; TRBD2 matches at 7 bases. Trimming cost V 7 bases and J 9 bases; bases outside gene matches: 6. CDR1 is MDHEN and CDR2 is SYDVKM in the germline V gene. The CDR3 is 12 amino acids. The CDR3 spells CASTPGGFEQFF. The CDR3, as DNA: TGTGCCAGCACCCCGGGAGGATTTGAGCAGTTCTTC.

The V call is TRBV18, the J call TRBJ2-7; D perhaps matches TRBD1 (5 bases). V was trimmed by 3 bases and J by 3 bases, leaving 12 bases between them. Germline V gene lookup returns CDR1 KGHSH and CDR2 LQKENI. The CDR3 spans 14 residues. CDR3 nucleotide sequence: TGTGCCAGCTCACCCTGGCCAGGGAACTACGAGCAGTACTTC. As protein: CASSPWPGNYEQYF.

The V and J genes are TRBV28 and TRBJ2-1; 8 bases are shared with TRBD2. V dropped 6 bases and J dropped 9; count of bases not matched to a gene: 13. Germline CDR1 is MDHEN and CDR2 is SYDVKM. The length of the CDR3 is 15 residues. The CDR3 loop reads CASSPRGGRRGEQFF. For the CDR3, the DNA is TGTGCCAGCAGCCCTCGGGGGGGACGGAGGGGTGAGCAGTTCTTC.

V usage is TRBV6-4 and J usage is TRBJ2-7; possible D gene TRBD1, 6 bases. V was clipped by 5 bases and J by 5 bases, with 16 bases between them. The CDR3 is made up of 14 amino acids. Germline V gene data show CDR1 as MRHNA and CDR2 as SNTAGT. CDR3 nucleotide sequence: TGTGCCAGCAGTCTCACAGGGAATGGCGACGAGCAGTACTTC. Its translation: CASSLTGNGDEQYF.

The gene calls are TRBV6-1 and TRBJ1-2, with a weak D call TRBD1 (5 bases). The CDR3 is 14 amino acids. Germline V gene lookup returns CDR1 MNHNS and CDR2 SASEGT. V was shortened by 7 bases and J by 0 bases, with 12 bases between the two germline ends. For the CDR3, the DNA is TGTGCCAGCACCGTACAGGTTTCTAACTATGGCTACACCTTC. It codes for CASTVQVSNYGYTF.

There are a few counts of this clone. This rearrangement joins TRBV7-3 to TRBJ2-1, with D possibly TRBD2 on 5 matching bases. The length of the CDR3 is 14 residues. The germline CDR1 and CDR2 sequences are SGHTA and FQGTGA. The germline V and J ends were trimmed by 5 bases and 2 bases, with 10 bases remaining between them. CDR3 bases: TGTGCCAGCAGCACCCCGGGGACCTACAATGAGCAGTTCTTC. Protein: CASSTPGTYNEQFF.

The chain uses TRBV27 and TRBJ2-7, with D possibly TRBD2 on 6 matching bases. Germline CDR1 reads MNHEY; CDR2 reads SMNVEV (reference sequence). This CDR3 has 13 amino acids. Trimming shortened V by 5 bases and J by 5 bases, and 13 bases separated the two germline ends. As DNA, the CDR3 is TGTGCCAGCAGTGGCGGGGAGTCCCACGAGCAGTACTTC. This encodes CASSGGESHEQYF.

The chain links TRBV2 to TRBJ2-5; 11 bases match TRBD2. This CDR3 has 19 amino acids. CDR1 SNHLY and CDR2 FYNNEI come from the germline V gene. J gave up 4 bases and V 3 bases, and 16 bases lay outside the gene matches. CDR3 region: CASSDVGLAGGMSGETQYF. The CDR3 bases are TGTGCCAGCAGTGACGTTGGGCTAGCGGGAGGCATGAGTGGAGAGACCCAGTACTTC.

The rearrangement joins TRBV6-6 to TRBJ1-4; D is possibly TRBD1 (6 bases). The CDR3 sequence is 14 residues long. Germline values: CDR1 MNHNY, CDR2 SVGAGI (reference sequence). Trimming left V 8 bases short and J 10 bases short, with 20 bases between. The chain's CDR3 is CASFLDGTTGKLFF. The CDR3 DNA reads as TGTGCCAGCTTTCTTGACGGGACAACCGGAAAACTGTTTTTT.

The CDR3 bases are TGTGCCAGCAGTCAACCTAGGGAGGGTACAGATACGCAGTATTTT. Its translation: CASSQPREGTDTQYF. The genes are TRBV28 and TRBJ2-3; 7 bases fit TRBD2. Trimming took 5 bases from V and 3 from J; bases not matched to a gene: 8. Germline loops: CDR1 MDHEN, CDR2 SYDVKM. This CDR3 region has 15 residues.

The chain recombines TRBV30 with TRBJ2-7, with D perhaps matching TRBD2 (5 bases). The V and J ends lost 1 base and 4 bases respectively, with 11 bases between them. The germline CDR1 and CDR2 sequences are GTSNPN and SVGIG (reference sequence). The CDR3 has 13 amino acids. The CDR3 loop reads CAWSDGVGYEQYF. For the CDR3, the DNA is TGTGCCTGGAGTGACGGGGTGGGTTACGAGCAGTACTTC.

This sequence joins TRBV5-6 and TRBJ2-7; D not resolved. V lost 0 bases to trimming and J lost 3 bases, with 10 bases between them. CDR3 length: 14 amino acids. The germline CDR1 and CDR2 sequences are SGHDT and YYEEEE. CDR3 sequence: CASSLGTENYEQYF. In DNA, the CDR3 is TGTGCCAGCAGCTTGGGTACGGAGAACTACGAGCAGTACTTC.

CDR3 DNA: TGTGCCTGGAGTGCTCTAGCGGGGGTAGATACGCAGTATTTT. Residues: CAWSALAGVDTQYF. The chain combines TRBV30 with TRBJ2-3; 10 nucleotides agree with TRBD2. The junction had 3 bases not matched to a gene; V was cut back by 1 base and J by 5 bases. There are 14 residues in the CDR3. Looked up from germline, CDR1 is GTSNPN and CDR2 is SVGIG (reference sequence).

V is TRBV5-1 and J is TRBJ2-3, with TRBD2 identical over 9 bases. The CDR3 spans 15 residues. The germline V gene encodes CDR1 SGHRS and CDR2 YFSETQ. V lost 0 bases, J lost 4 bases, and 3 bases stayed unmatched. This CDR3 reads CASSLAGGGADTQYF. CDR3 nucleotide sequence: TGCGCCAGCAGCTTGGCCGGCGGGGGGGCAGATACGCAGTATTTT.

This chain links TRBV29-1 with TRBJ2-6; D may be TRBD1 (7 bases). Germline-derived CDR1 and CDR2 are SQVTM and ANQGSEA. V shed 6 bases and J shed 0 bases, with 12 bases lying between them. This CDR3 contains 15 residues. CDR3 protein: CSVRDRDSGANVLTF. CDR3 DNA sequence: TGCAGCGTGCGGGACAGAGACTCTGGGGCCAACGTCCTGACTTTC.

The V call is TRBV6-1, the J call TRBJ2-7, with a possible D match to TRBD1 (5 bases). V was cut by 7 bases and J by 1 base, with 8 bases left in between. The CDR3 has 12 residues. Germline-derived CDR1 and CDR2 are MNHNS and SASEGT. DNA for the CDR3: TGTGCCAGCACCAGGGATTCCTACGAGCAGTACTTC. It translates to CASTRDSYEQYF.